Below, 6 T cell receptor beta chains from the same sample are listed, as sequenced in a study of blood T cell repertoires in COVID-19. Only in-frame clones appear in the TCRdb table, and some are missing; sequencing was by immunoSEQ multiplex PCR. The sample has approximately 240,000 clones, about four fifths seen once; the top ten hold about 1.3%. Material: PBMCs or T cells enriched from blood (not recorded which). Every receptor here comes from a woman between 40 and 50 years old with acute COVID-19.

CDR3 sequence reads: CASSLWRDSPLHF. The CDR3 DNA sequence: TGTGCCAGCAGTTTATGGCGGGATTCACCCCTCCACTTT. The rearrangement links TRBV12-3 or TRBV12-4 to TRBJ1-6; D not certain. The V end was cut by 2 bases, the J end by 8 bases, with 7 bases between. The CDR3 is 13 amino acids.

The chain couples TRBV30 to TRBJ1-2; D is undetermined. The CDR3 length is 13 residues. Germline values: CDR1 GTSNPN, CDR2 SVGIG (reference sequence). V shed 3 bases and J shed 4 bases, with 12 bases lying between them. The CDR3 here is CAWRHLAPYGYTF. CDR3 coding DNA: TGTGCCTGGAGACACCTCGCCCCCTATGGCTACACCTTC.

The chain couples TRBV28 to TRBJ1-5; no reliable D call. Germline lookup yields CDR1 MDHEN and CDR2 SYDVKM. The CDR3 is 17 amino acids. V was shortened by 1 base and J by 5 bases, with 18 bases between the two germline ends. CDR3 sequence (DNA): TGTGCCAGCAGTTTATTCGGGGAAGCGGGGTGGGATCAGCCCCAGCATTTT. This translates into CASSLFGEAGWDQPQHF.

The V gene is TRBV11-2, the J gene TRBJ2-6; D uncertain. The germline V gene has CDR1 SGHAT and CDR2 FQNNGV. V was trimmed by 4 bases and J by 0 bases, leaving 10 bases between them. This CDR3 comprises 16 residues. The CDR3 nucleotides are TGTGCCAGCAGCTCCCTGACGGGCTCTGGGGCCAACGTCCTGACTTTC. This encodes CASSSLTGSGANVLTF.

The chain joins TRBV5-1 to TRBJ1-6, with 9 nucleotides matching TRBD1. Unmatched junction bases numbered 7, after V lost 3 bases and J lost 9 bases. There are 15 residues in the CDR3. The germline V gene has CDR1 SGHRS and CDR2 YFSETQ. The CDR3 sequence is CASSSETGGASPLHF. The CDR3 DNA reads TGCGCCAGCAGCTCCGAGACAGGGGGAGCTTCACCCCTCCACTTT.

The rearrangement uses TRBV2 and TRBJ1-4, with D possibly being TRBD1 (5 bases). Trimming took 0 bases from V and 8 from J, leaving 13 bases between them. The CDR3 spans 15 residues. Germline CDR1 reads SNHLY; CDR2 reads FYNNEI. CDR3 sequence (DNA): TGTGCCAGCAGTGAAGCTGGGCAGAAGGGGGAAAAACTGTTTTTT. Translating it yields CASSEAGQKGEKLFF. The entire variable domain, with the rest obtained from reference TRBV2 and TRBJ1-4, is as follows: EPEVTQTPSHQVTQMGQEVILRCVPISNHLYFYWYRQILGQKVEFLVSFYNNEISEKSEIFDDQFSVERPDGSNFTLKIRSTKLEDSAMYFCASSEAGQKGEKLFFGSGTQLSVL.